This T cell receptor (beta chain) derives from a study of T cell responses to AZD1222 COVID-19 vaccine. Overall study results and limits: Nearly half of spike-specific TCRs reportedly target unmutated variant regions. Recipients of two AZD1222 doses showed rising Spike-specific TCR breadth and depth. Spike as a whole was targeted by vaccine-associated CD4 TCRs, dominant at 160-218 and 743-854.

Trimming cost V 6 bases and J 4 bases, with 14 bases left between them. Germline CDR1 and CDR2: MNHEY and SMNVEV (reference sequence). The CDR3 contains 14 residues. Clones were read by immunoSEQ multiplex PCR, and TCRdb kept only the in-frame ones, dropping some. The sample shows around 120,000 clones, just under 95% of them seen only once. Comments on this clone: Antigen: not known.

This chain joins TRBV27 and TRBJ2-3, with no clear D. This clonotype was obtained from an adult in good health. Sequencing used peripheral blood, obtained on day 0 of AZD1222 vaccination. The CDR3 region is CASSPNTGPDTQYF. Here the CDR3 DNA reads TGTGCCAGCAGCCCCAATACGGGTCCAGATACGCAGTATTTT.